This is a list of T cell receptor beta chains from one sample in a study of T cell repertoires in cytomegalovirus infection. TCRdb itself ran the reads through MiXCR, one entry per CDR3 protein. The table records over 250,000 distinct CDR3 sequences, about 25% of them present only once. The sequenced material came from PBMCs. All receptors come from a human donor in good health (CMV status not recorded). Some clones in this sample may be carry-over from other donors' samples. The CDR3 runs from the conserved cysteine through the conserved F or W. D genes are given only for firm matches. Clone size is stated in some rows and not others, as once, few, many or a class when expanded.

v_gene: TRBV4-2
d_gene: NA
j_gene: TRBJ1-5
abundance: NA
CDR3nt: TGTGCCAGCAGCCAAAGAGACAGTCTCCAAAATCAGCCCCAGCATTTT
CDR3aa: CASSQRDSLQNQPQHF

v_gene: TRBV29-1
d_gene: TRBD1
j_gene: TRBJ1-1
abundance: NA
CDR3nt: TGCAGCGGAGAGCAGGGGGCTGGCACTGAAGCTTTCTTT
CDR3aa: CSGEQGAGTEAFF

v_gene: TRBV27
d_gene: NA
j_gene: TRBJ2-3
abundance: NA
CDR3nt: TGTGCCAGCATCGGCGGAAGATATACGCAGTATTTT
CDR3aa: CASIGGRYTQYF

v_gene: TRBV12-3/TRBV12-4
d_gene: TRBD1
j_gene: TRBJ2-1
abundance: NA
CDR3nt: TGTGCCAGCAGTTTGGGACAGGGCCGAACAGAGCAGTTCTTC
CDR3aa: CASSLGQGRTEQFF

v_gene: TRBV18
d_gene: TRBD1
j_gene: TRBJ1-1
abundance: NA
CDR3nt: TGTGCCAGCTCATTGGGACAGTCCATGAACACTGAAGCTTTCTTT
CDR3aa: CASSLGQSMNTEAFF

v_gene: TRBV6-2/TRBV6-3
d_gene: NA
j_gene: TRBJ1-1
abundance: NA
CDR3nt: TGTGCCAGCAGGGAGGGGTACATGAACACTGAAGCTTTCTTT
CDR3aa: CASREGYMNTEAFF

v_gene: TRBV5-6
d_gene: NA
j_gene: TRBJ1-1
abundance: few
CDR3nt: TGTGCCAGCAGCTGGGCCCCTCTGAACACTGAAGCTTTCTTT
CDR3aa: CASSWAPLNTEAFF

v_gene: TRBV6-4
d_gene: NA
j_gene: TRBJ2-3
abundance: few
CDR3nt: TGTGCCAGCATCAACGGGACGGACTGTGCAGATACGCAGTATTTT
CDR3aa: CASINGTDCADTQYF

v_gene: TRBV7-2
d_gene: NA
j_gene: TRBJ1-6
abundance: NA
CDR3nt: TGTGCCAGCAGCTTAGTAAACAGGGCCAACTCACCCCTCCACTTT
CDR3aa: CASSLVNRANSPLHF

v_gene: TRBV6-1
d_gene: TRBD1
j_gene: TRBJ2-3
abundance: few
CDR3nt: TGTGCCAGCAGAGAGACAGGGAAGGATACGCAGTATTTT
CDR3aa: CASRETGKDTQYF

v_gene: TRBV5-6
d_gene: NA
j_gene: TRBJ2-3
abundance: few
CDR3nt: TGTGCCAGCAGCCCCAGGAGGGGCCAAGGTTATACGCAGTATTTT
CDR3aa: CASSPRRGQGYTQYF

v_gene: TRBV27
d_gene: TRBD1
j_gene: TRBJ2-7
abundance: many
CDR3nt: TGTGCCAGCAGTCGAAAAGCCGGGACAGGGGCCCACGAGCAGTACTTC
CDR3aa: CASSRKAGTGAHEQYF

v_gene: TRBV6-1
d_gene: NA
j_gene: TRBJ2-3
abundance: NA
CDR3nt: TGTGCCAGCATTCAACCAGGAACAGATACGCAGTATTTT
CDR3aa: CASIQPGTDTQYF

v_gene: TRBV20-1
d_gene: NA
j_gene: TRBJ2-1
abundance: NA
CDR3nt: TGCAGTGCTATCGGACCGGCGGGATACAATGAGCAGTTCTTC
CDR3aa: CSAIGPAGYNEQFF

v_gene: TRBV7-8
d_gene: TRBD2
j_gene: TRBJ2-7
abundance: many
CDR3nt: TGTGCCAGCAGCTTTTCTAGCGGGGAGCGGGAGCAGTACTTC
CDR3aa: CASSFSSGEREQYF

v_gene: TRBV6-6
d_gene: NA
j_gene: TRBJ2-1
abundance: NA
CDR3nt: TGTGCCAGCGGTGGGATTAAGAATGAGCAGTTCTTC
CDR3aa: CASGGIKNEQFF

v_gene: TRBV7-9
d_gene: TRBD1
j_gene: TRBJ2-5
abundance: many
CDR3nt: TGTGCCAGCAGCTCGGGACAGGCGATCCAAGAGACCCAGTACTTC
CDR3aa: CASSSGQAIQETQYF

v_gene: TRBV11-2
d_gene: TRBD2
j_gene: TRBJ2-5
abundance: many
CDR3nt: TGTGCCAGCAGCTTTTACGGTGGTAGCGGGAGGTTAGAGACCCAGTACTTC
CDR3aa: CASSFYGGSGRLETQYF

v_gene: TRBV11-2
d_gene: NA
j_gene: TRBJ2-5
abundance: many
CDR3nt: TGTGCCAGCGGCCGTGCGGCGGAAGAGACCCAGTACTTC
CDR3aa: CASGRAAEETQYF

v_gene: TRBV6-2/TRBV6-3
d_gene: NA
j_gene: TRBJ2-2
abundance: many
CDR3nt: TGTGCCAGCAGTTACCGGGCCGGGGAGCTGTTTTTT
CDR3aa: CASSYRAGELFF

v_gene: TRBV5-1
d_gene: NA
j_gene: TRBJ1-1
abundance: NA
CDR3nt: TGCGCCAGCAGCTTGTCCAGGCTCAGGACTGAAGCTTTCTTT
CDR3aa: CASSLSRLRTEAFF

v_gene: TRBV28
d_gene: NA
j_gene: TRBJ2-7
abundance: NA
CDR3nt: TGTGCCAGCAGTTTATCAGCGGACTACGAGCAGTACTTC
CDR3aa: CASSLSADYEQYF

v_gene: TRBV7-6
d_gene: NA
j_gene: TRBJ2-1
abundance: NA
CDR3nt: TGTGCTAGCAGCTTAGCCCCCGGGACTTCAAACAATGAGCAGTTCTTC
CDR3aa: CASSLAPGTSNNEQFF

v_gene: TRBV28
d_gene: NA
j_gene: TRBJ2-1
abundance: once
CDR3nt: TGTGCCAGCAGCCTTTATGGGTGGCAGTTCTTC
CDR3aa: CASSLYGWQFF

v_gene: TRBV7-2
d_gene: NA
j_gene: TRBJ1-2
abundance: NA
CDR3nt: TGTGCCAGCAGCATAAGGGGATTTGATGGCTACACCTTC
CDR3aa: CASSIRGFDGYTF

v_gene: TRBV20-1
d_gene: NA
j_gene: TRBJ2-1
abundance: NA
CDR3nt: TGCAGTGCTAGAGATCAGGCGGGATTCTACAATGAGCAGTTCTTC
CDR3aa: CSARDQAGFYNEQFF

v_gene: TRBV12-3/TRBV12-4
d_gene: NA
j_gene: TRBJ1-3
abundance: few
CDR3nt: TGTGCCAGCAGTCCGACTAGCTCTGGAAACACCATATATTTT
CDR3aa: CASSPTSSGNTIYF

v_gene: TRBV29-1
d_gene: NA
j_gene: TRBJ2-2
abundance: NA
CDR3nt: TGCAGCGTTCGTGACAGGCGAAATATGAACACCGGGGAGCTGTTTTTT
CDR3aa: CSVRDRRNMNTGELFF

v_gene: TRBV4-3
d_gene: NA
j_gene: TRBJ1-4
abundance: many
CDR3nt: TGCGCCAGCAGCCAAGGTGGGCGTAATGAAAAACTGTTTTTT
CDR3aa: CASSQGGRNEKLFF

v_gene: TRBV20-1
d_gene: TRBD2
j_gene: TRBJ2-7
abundance: few
CDR3nt: TGCAGTGCTAGTGTGGGGGGGTCCGATCCTTCCTACGAGCAGTACTTC
CDR3aa: CSASVGGSDPSYEQYF

v_gene: TRBV19
d_gene: TRBD1
j_gene: TRBJ1-2
abundance: once
CDR3nt: TGTGCCAGTAGTAGCCCCACACAGGGGAACTATGGCTACACCTTC
CDR3aa: CASSSPTQGNYGYTF

v_gene: TRBV10-3
d_gene: TRBD1
j_gene: TRBJ1-2
abundance: NA
CDR3nt: TGTGCCATCAGAGGAGTCCGGGACAGGGATGGCTACACCTTC
CDR3aa: CAIRGVRDRDGYTF

v_gene: TRBV25-1
d_gene: TRBD1
j_gene: TRBJ1-2
abundance: NA
CDR3nt: TGTGCCAGCAGGGGACAGGGGGCCGATGGCTACACCTTC
CDR3aa: CASRGQGADGYTF

v_gene: TRBV11-2
d_gene: NA
j_gene: TRBJ2-5
abundance: NA
CDR3nt: TGTGCCAGCAGCTTAGATGTTATCCAAGAGACCCAGTACTTC
CDR3aa: CASSLDVIQETQYF

v_gene: TRBV28
d_gene: TRBD1
j_gene: TRBJ2-7
abundance: NA
CDR3nt: TGTGCCAGCAGGAAAAAGACAGGGGGCCCCTACGAGCAGTACTTC
CDR3aa: CASRKKTGGPYEQYF

v_gene: TRBV7-2
d_gene: NA
j_gene: TRBJ2-7
abundance: many
CDR3nt: TGTGCCAGCAGCTTCCAGGGGGGTAGGGGGGCCTACGAGCAGTACTTC
CDR3aa: CASSFQGGRGAYEQYF

v_gene: TRBV7-2
d_gene: NA
j_gene: TRBJ1-5
abundance: many
CDR3nt: TGTGCCAGCAGCTTAGAAGTTGCCAGCAATCAGCCCCAGCATTTT
CDR3aa: CASSLEVASNQPQHF

v_gene: TRBV20-1
d_gene: TRBD2
j_gene: TRBJ2-1
abundance: few
CDR3nt: TGCAGTGCTAGTGTGGCGGGGGGCGGCTCCTACAATGAGCAGTTCTTC
CDR3aa: CSASVAGGGSYNEQFF

v_gene: TRBV7-2
d_gene: NA
j_gene: TRBJ2-7
abundance: NA
CDR3nt: TGTGCCAGCAGCTTATCTTCGGCGGTCCCCTACGAGCAGTACTTC
CDR3aa: CASSLSSAVPYEQYF

v_gene: TRBV6-2/TRBV6-3
d_gene: TRBD2
j_gene: TRBJ2-7
abundance: NA
CDR3nt: TGTGCCAGCAGAAGATTTATAAGGACTAGCGGGAGGAGTGAGCAGTACTTC
CDR3aa: CASRRFIRTSGRSEQYF

v_gene: TRBV7-2
d_gene: NA
j_gene: TRBJ1-3
abundance: few
CDR3nt: TGTGCCAGCAGCCCACGGGGGGGGGGTTTAAACACCATATATTTT
CDR3aa: CASSPRGGGLNTIYF

v_gene: TRBV20-1
d_gene: TRBD2
j_gene: TRBJ2-7
abundance: few
CDR3nt: TGCAGTGCCCCAACTAGCGGGAGAGACGAGCAGTACTTC
CDR3aa: CSAPTSGRDEQYF

v_gene: TRBV28
d_gene: NA
j_gene: TRBJ1-2
abundance: few
CDR3nt: TGTGCCAGCAGCCGCCCCGTAGGTTGGGGCTACACCTTC
CDR3aa: CASSRPVGWGYTF

v_gene: TRBV7-2
d_gene: TRBD1
j_gene: TRBJ2-5
abundance: many
CDR3nt: TGTGCCAGCAGCTTAGTCTTGAGGGACAGGGGAGACAAAGAGACCCAGTACTTC
CDR3aa: CASSLVLRDRGDKETQYF

v_gene: TRBV11-1
d_gene: NA
j_gene: TRBJ2-1
abundance: NA
CDR3nt: TGTGCCAGCAGCTACGAGAGGGGCGCTGAGCAGTTCTTC
CDR3aa: CASSYERGAEQFF

v_gene: TRBV28
d_gene: NA
j_gene: TRBJ1-5
abundance: once
CDR3nt: TGTGCCAGCAGTATATGGACACCGGGACAAGTCAATCAGCCCCAGCATTTT
CDR3aa: CASSIWTPGQVNQPQHF

v_gene: TRBV11-2
d_gene: NA
j_gene: TRBJ1-1
abundance: few
CDR3nt: TGTGCCAGCAGCTTTGGGCTCACTGAAGCTTTCTTT
CDR3aa: CASSFGLTEAFF

v_gene: TRBV24-1
d_gene: NA
j_gene: TRBJ2-2
abundance: few
CDR3nt: TGTGCCACCAGTGATCCTGACAGCAAATCACGGGAGCTGTTTTTT
CDR3aa: CATSDPDSKSRELFF

v_gene: TRBV12-3/TRBV12-4
d_gene: TRBD1
j_gene: TRBJ2-3
abundance: many
CDR3nt: TGTGCCAGCAGCCCAGGACAGGGCCCCACAGATACGCAGTATTTT
CDR3aa: CASSPGQGPTDTQYF

v_gene: TRBV7-2
d_gene: NA
j_gene: TRBJ2-3
abundance: many
CDR3nt: TGTGCCAGCAGCTTAGAGGCTGGCGGGAGCACAGATACGCAGTATTTT
CDR3aa: CASSLEAGGSTDTQYF

v_gene: TRBV7-8
d_gene: NA
j_gene: TRBJ2-7
abundance: many
CDR3nt: TGTGCCAGCAGCCTACTCCTATACCCTAACAACTACGAGCAGTACTTC
CDR3aa: CASSLLLYPNNYEQYF

v_gene: TRBV6-2/TRBV6-3
d_gene: TRBD1
j_gene: TRBJ2-1
abundance: few
CDR3nt: TGTGCCAGCAGTACCAAGACAGGGGTGGTCCACAATGAGCAGTTCTTC
CDR3aa: CASSTKTGVVHNEQFF

v_gene: TRBV6-1
d_gene: NA
j_gene: TRBJ2-7
abundance: NA
CDR3nt: TGTGCCAGCGAAAGGACCCTATCCTACGAGCAGTACTTC
CDR3aa: CASERTLSYEQYF

v_gene: TRBV15
d_gene: TRBD2
j_gene: TRBJ2-3
abundance: many
CDR3nt: TGTGCCACCAGCAGAGACCTAACTAGCGGGATCGGCACAGATACGCAGTATTTT
CDR3aa: CATSRDLTSGIGTDTQYF

v_gene: TRBV5-1
d_gene: TRBD1
j_gene: TRBJ1-6
abundance: NA
CDR3nt: TGCGCCAGCAGCCCAAGGGGACAGACAACTTCACCCCTCCACTTT
CDR3aa: CASSPRGQTTSPLHF

v_gene: TRBV7-6
d_gene: NA
j_gene: TRBJ1-6
abundance: few
CDR3nt: TGTGCCAGCAGCCAGCGACGCAGGGGCGCGGGGTCCTATAATTCACCCCTCCACTTT
CDR3aa: CASSQRRRGAGSYNSPLHF

v_gene: TRBV12-3/TRBV12-4
d_gene: NA
j_gene: TRBJ2-5
abundance: many
CDR3nt: TGTGCCAGCTGCTACTGGTGGGGGCTAGCAGAGACCCAGTACTTC
CDR3aa: CASCYWWGLAETQYF

v_gene: TRBV28
d_gene: TRBD2
j_gene: TRBJ2-5
abundance: NA
CDR3nt: TGTGCCAGCAGTGCGGGACTAGCGGGGCCCCAAGAGACCCAGTACTTC
CDR3aa: CASSAGLAGPQETQYF

v_gene: TRBV6-6
d_gene: NA
j_gene: TRBJ1-1
abundance: many
CDR3nt: TGTGCCAGCAGTCTCTTCTCCGGCGCGTACACTGAAGCTTTCTTT
CDR3aa: CASSLFSGAYTEAFF

v_gene: TRBV28
d_gene: NA
j_gene: TRBJ2-3
abundance: few
CDR3nt: TGTGCCAGCAGTCCCACGTCCTATGTTACGCAGTATTTT
CDR3aa: CASSPTSYVTQYF